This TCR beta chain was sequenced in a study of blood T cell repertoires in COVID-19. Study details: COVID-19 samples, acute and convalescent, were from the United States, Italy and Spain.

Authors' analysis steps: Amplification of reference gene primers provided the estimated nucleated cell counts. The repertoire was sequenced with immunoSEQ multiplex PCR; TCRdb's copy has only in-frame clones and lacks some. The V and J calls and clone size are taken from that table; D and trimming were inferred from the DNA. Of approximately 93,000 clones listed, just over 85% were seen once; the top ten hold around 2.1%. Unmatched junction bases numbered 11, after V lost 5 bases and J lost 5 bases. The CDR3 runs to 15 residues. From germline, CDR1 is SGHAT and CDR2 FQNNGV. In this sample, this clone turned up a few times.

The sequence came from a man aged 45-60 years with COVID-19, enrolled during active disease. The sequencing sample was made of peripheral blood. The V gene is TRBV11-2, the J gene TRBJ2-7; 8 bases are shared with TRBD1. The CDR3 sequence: CASSVGQGINHEQYF. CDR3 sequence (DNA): TGTGCCAGCAGCGTTGGACAGGGTATCAACCACGAGCAGTACTTC.